This T cell receptor beta chain was profiled in a study of T cell responses to AZD1222 COVID-19 vaccine. Study results and limitations: Spike-specific TCRs gained breadth and depth after people received two AZD1222 doses. White British donors predominated, females outnumbered males, and clonal diversity was possibly underestimated.

Data came from immunoSEQ multiplex PCR; TCRdb stores just in-frame clones and leaves some out. Of roughly 160,000 clones in the sample, 88% were seen once. The CDR3 consists of 14 residues. V lost 4 bases, J lost 7 bases, and 13 bases lay in between. CDR1 SGHAT and CDR2 FQDESV come from the germline V gene (reference sequence). In regard to this clone: Its target is not known.

The receptor's source is an adult in good health. The sample consisted of peripheral blood, taken on day 0 of AZD1222 vaccination. The V and J genes are TRBV11-1 and TRBJ2-2, with a possible D match to TRBD1 (6 bases). CDR3 amino acids: CASSWGRQDGELFF. The CDR3 DNA reads as TGTGCCAGCAGCTGGGGCCGACAGGACGGGGAGCTGTTTTTT.